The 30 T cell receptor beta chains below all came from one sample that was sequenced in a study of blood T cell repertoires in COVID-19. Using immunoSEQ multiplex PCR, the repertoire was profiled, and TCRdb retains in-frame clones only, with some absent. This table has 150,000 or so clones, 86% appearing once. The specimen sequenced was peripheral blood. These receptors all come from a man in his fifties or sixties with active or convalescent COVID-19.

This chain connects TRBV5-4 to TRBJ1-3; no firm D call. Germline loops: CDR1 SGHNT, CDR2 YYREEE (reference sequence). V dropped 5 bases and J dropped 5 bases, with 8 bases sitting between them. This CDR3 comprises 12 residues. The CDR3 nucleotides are TGTGCCAGCAGTTCGGAGCGAAACACCATATATTTT. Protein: CASSSERNTIYF.

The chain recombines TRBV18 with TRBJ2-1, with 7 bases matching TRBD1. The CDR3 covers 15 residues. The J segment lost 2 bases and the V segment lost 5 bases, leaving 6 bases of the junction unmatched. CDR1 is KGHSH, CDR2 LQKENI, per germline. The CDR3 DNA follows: TGTGCCAGCTCAGCAACGGGACAGCCCTACAATGAGCAGTTCTTC. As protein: CASSATGQPYNEQFF.

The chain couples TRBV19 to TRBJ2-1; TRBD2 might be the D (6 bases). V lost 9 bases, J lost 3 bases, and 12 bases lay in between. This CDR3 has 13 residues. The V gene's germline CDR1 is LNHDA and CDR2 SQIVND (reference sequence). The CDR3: CASSSVSYNEQFF. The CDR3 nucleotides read TGTGCCAGCTCTAGCGTAAGCTACAATGAGCAGTTCTTC.

Here the CDR3 reads CASSQALGQGGYGYTF. Written as DNA, the CDR3 is TGCGCCAGCAGCCAAGCACTCGGACAGGGGGGCTATGGCTACACCTTC. The chain carries TRBV4-3 and TRBJ1-2; 10 positions agree with TRBD1. V trimming: 1 base; J trimming: 4 bases; junction bases outside the gene matches: 6. The CDR3 consists of 16 residues. Germline-derived CDR1 and CDR2 are LGHNA and YSLEER.

The CDR3 nucleotides are TGCGCCAGCAGCATTCACACAGGCTACGAGCAGTACTTC. Protein sequence: CASSIHTGYEQYF. This sequence joins TRBV5-1 and TRBJ2-7, with TRBD1 as a possible D gene (5 bases). Trimming stripped 4 bases from V and 3 bases from J, with 11 bases between. This CDR3 contains 13 residues. CDR1 and CDR2 (germline): SGHRS, YFSETQ.

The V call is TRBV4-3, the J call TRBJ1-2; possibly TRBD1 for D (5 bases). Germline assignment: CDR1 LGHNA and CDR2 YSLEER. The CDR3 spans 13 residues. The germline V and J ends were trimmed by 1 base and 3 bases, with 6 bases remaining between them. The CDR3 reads CASSQAQDYGYTF. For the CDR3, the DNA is TGCGCCAGCAGCCAAGCACAGGACTATGGCTACACCTTC.

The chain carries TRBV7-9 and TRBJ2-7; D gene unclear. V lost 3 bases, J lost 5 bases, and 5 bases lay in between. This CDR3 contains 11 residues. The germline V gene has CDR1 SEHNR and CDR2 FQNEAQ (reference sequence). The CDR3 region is CASSLANEQYF. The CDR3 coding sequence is TGTGCCAGCAGCTTGGCAAACGAGCAGTACTTC.

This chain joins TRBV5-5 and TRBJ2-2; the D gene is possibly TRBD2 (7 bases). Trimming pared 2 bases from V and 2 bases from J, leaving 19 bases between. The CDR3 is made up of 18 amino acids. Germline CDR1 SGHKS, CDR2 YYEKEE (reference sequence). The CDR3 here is CASSFSGGPRLNTGELFF. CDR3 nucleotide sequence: TGTGCCAGCAGCTTTTCCGGGGGGCCGCGCCTTAACACCGGGGAGCTGTTTTTT.

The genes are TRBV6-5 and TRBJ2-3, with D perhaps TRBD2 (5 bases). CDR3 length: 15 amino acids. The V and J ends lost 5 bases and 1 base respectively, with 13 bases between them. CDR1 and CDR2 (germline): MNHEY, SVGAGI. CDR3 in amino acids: CASSNREGGTDTQYF. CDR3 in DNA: TGTGCCAGCAGTAACCGAGAGGGTGGCACAGATACGCAGTATTTT.

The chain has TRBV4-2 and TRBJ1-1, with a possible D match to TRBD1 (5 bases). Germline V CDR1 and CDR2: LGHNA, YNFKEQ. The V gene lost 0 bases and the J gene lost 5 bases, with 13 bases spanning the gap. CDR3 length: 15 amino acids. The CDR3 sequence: CASSQDRAGPTEAFF. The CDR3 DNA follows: TGTGCCAGCAGCCAAGATCGGGCAGGGCCAACTGAAGCTTTCTTT.

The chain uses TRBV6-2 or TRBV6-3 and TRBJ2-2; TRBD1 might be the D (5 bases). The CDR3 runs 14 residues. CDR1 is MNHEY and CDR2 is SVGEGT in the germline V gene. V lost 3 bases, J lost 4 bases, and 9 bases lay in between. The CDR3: CASSYRQLTGELFF. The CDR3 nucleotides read TGTGCCAGCAGTTATAGACAGCTCACCGGGGAGCTGTTTTTT.

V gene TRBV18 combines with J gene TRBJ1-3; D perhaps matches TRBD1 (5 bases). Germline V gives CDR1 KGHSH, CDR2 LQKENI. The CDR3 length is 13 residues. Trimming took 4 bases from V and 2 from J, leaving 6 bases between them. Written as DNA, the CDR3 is TGTGCCAGCTCACAAGGGGCTGGAAACACCATATATTTT. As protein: CASSQGAGNTIYF.

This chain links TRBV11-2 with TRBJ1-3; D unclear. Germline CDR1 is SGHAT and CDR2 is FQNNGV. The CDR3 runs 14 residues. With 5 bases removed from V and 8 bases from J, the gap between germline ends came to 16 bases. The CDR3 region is CASSITSGLDTIYF. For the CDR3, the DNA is TGTGCCAGCAGCATTACCAGTGGGCTTGACACCATATATTTT.

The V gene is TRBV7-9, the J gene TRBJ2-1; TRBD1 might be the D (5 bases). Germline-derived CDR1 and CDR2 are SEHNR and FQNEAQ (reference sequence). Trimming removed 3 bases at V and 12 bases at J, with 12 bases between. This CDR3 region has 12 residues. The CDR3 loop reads CASSFTTGRQFF. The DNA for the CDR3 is TGTGCCAGCAGCTTCACCACAGGACGGCAGTTCTTC.

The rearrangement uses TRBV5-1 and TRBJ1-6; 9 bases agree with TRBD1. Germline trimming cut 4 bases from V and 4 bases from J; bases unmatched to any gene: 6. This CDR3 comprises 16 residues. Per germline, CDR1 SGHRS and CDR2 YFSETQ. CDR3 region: CASSAGTGSYNSPLHF. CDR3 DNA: TGCGCCAGCAGCGCGGGGACAGGGTCGTATAATTCACCCCTCCACTTT.

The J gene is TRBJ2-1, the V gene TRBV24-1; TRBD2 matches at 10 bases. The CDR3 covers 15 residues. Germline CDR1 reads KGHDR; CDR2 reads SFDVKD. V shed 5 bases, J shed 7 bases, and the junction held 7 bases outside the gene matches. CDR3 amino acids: CATSGETSGSNEQFF. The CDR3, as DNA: TGTGCCACCAGTGGGGAGACTAGCGGGTCTAATGAGCAGTTCTTC.

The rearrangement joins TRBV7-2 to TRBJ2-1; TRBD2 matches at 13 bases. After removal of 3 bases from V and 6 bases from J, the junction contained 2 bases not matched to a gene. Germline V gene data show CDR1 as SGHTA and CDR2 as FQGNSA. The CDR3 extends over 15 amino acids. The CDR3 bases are TGTGCCAGCAGCTTCACTAGCGGGGGGGCCAATGAGCAGTTCTTC. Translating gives CASSFTSGGANEQFF. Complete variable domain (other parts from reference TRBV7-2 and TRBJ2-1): GAGVSQSPSNKVTEKGKDVELRCDPISGHTALYWYRQSLGQGLEFLIYFQGNSAPDKSGLPSDRFSAERTGGSVSTLTIQRTQQEDSAVYLCASSFTSGGANEQFFGPGTRLTVL.

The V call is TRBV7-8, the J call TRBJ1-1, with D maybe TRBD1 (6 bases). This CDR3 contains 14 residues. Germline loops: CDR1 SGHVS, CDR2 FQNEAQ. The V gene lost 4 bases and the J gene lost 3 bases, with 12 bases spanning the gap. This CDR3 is CASSYRQDHTEAFF. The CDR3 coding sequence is TGTGCCAGCAGCTATCGACAGGACCACACTGAAGCTTTCTTT. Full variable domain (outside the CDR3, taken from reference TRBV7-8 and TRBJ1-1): GAGVSQSPRYKVAKRGQDVALRCDPISGHVSLFWYQQALGQGPEFLTYFQNEAQLDKSGLPSDRFFAERPEGSVSTLKIQRTQQEDSAVYLCASSYRQDHTEAFFGQGTRLTVV.

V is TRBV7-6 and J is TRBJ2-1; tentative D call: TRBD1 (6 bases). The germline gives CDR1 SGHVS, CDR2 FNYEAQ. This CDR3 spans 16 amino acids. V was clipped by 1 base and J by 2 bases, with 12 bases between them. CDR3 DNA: TGTGCCAGCAGCTTAGAGGGACACTCACCCTACAATGAGCAGTTCTTC. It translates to CASSLEGHSPYNEQFF.

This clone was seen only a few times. CDR3 in amino acids: CATSAARSNQPQHF. The CDR3 nucleotides read TGTGCCACCAGTGCAGCGCGTAGCAATCAGCCCCAGCATTTT. The chain links TRBV24-1 to TRBJ1-5, with D uncertain. CDR1 is KGHDR and CDR2 is SFDVKD in the germline V gene. V was clipped by 5 bases and J by 0 bases, with 7 bases between them. The CDR3 runs to 14 residues.

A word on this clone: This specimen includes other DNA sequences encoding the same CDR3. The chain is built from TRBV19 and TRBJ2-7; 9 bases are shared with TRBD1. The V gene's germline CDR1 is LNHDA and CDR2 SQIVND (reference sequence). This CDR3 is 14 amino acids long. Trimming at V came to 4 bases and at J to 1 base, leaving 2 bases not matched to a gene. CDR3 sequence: CASSTGQGSYEQYF. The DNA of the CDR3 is TGTGCCAGTAGTACGGGACAGGGATCCTACGAGCAGTACTTC.

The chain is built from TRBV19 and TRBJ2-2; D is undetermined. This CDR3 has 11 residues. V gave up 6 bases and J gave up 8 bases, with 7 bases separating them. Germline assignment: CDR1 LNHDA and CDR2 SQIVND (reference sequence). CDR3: CASRASGELFF. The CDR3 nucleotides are TGTGCCAGTAGGGCATCAGGGGAGCTGTTTTTT.

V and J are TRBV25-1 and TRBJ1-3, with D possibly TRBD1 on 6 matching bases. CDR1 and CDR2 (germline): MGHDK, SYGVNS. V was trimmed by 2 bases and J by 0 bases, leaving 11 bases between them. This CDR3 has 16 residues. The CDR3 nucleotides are TGTGCCAGCAGTGAAGACAGGTCGGGCTCTGGAAACACCATATATTTT. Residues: CASSEDRSGSGNTIYF.

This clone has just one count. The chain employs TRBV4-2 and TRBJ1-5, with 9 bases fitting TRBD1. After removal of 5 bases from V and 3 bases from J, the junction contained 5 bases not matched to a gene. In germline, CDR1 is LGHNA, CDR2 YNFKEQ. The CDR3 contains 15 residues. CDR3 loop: CASSITGGPNQPQHF. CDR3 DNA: TGTGCCAGCAGCATAACAGGGGGCCCCAATCAGCCCCAGCATTTT.

The CDR3 DNA reads as TGCGCCAGCAGCCCAATCTCTGGAAACACCATATATTTT. This sequence encodes CASSPISGNTIYF. The rearrangement joins TRBV4-1 to TRBJ1-3, with unresolved D. The V gene lost 4 bases and the J gene lost 0 bases, with 4 bases spanning the gap. The CDR3 contains 13 residues. Germline loops: CDR1 MGHRA, CDR2 YSYEKL.

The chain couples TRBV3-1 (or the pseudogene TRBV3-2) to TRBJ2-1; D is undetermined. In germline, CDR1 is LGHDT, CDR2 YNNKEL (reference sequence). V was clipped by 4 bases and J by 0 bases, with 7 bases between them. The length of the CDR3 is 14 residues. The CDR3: CASSLRSSYNEQFF. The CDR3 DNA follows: TGTGCCAGCAGCCTTAGGAGCTCCTACAATGAGCAGTTCTTC.

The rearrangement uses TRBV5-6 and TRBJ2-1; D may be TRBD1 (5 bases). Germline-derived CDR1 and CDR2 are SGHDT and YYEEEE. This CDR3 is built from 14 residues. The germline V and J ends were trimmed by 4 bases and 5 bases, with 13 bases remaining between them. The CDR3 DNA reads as TGTGCCAGCAGCCGGCGCTGGGGCCACAATGAGCAGTTCTTC. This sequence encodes CASSRRWGHNEQFF.

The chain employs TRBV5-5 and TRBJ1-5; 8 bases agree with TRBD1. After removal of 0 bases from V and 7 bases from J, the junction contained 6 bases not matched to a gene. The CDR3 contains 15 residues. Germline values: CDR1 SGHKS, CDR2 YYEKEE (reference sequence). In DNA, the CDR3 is TGTGCCAGCAGCTTGGGGCAGGGGGCAGAACAGCCCCAGCATTTT. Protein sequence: CASSLGQGAEQPQHF. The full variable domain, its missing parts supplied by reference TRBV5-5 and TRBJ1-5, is DAGVTQSPTHLIKTRGQQVTLRCSPISGHKSVSWYQQVLGQGPQFIFQYYEKEERGRGNFPDRFSARQFPNYSSELNVNALLLGDSALYLCASSLGQGAEQPQHFGDGTRLSIL.

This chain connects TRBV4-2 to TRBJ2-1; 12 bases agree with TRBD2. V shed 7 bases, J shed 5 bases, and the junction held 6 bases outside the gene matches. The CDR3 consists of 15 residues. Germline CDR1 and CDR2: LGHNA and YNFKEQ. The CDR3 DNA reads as TGTGCCAGCACAAACCGACTAGCGGGGGACAATGAGCAGTTCTTC. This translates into CASTNRLAGDNEQFF.

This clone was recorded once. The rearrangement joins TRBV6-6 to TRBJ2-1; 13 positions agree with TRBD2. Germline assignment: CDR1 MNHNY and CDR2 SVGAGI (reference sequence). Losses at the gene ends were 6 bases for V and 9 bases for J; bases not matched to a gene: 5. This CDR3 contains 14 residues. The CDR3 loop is CASRGLAGVFEQFF. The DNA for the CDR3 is TGTGCCAGCAGAGGACTAGCGGGAGTTTTTGAGCAGTTCTTC.